This T cell receptor (beta chain) comes out of a study of cytomegalovirus exposure and HLA in healthy donors (dated by TCRdb to about 2017). Turning to the overall study: According to an earlier analysis of 550 to 750 of the donors, some 180 million T cells yielded 120 million or so unique TCR beta sequences and 276 Gb of sequence data. Roughly 300 gigabases of sequencing data and 70 million to 85 million unique TCR sequences were included in an early release covering over 600 HLA-typed donors. The genetic ancestry cluster associated with self-reported Caucasian donors included approximately 85% of the roughly 380 genotyped donors. The study aimed to test whether signatures of past pathogen exposure could be identified by cataloging public T cell receptors. The study profiled the T cell repertoires of hundreds of subjects by immunosequencing and related them to cytomegalovirus serostatus. In addition to the first cohort of 666 subjects, a separate validation cohort of around 110 different subjects was used. To predict cytomegalovirus infection status, the study brought together high-throughput TCR immunosequencing, statistical association of individual TCRs with disease status, and machine learning. A later analysis re-analyzed previously published TCR beta repertoires from approximately 670 donors and added high-resolution HLA genotyping to study TCR occurrence patterns. Rather than drawing on any new phenotypic data, the later analysis identified candidate immune exposures from TCR beta sequences and the way those sequences occurred across donors. An earlier analysis of 500 to 750 of the donors applied high-throughput TCR beta sequencing to assess whether each TCR beta V gene segment acted as functional or pseudogenic. Alongside the repertoire data, information on donor age, sex, ethnicity and CMV serostatus was compiled. A later genetic analysis took genome-wide SNP genotypes for about 55% of the 666 donors and used that subset as a discovery cohort. All discovery cohort repertoires had been generated using a single sequencing platform. HLA typing included class I and class II loci at four-digit resolution. The number of typed donors differed by locus: about 620-630 for A, B, C, DRB1 and DQB1; 500 to 550 for DQA1; 606 for DPA1; and approximately 450 for DPB1. About five DR-DQ haplotypes were handled as single units for association and clustering because linkage in the cohort was strong. On average, 235,054 unique TCR beta nucleotide sequences were sequenced per donor among about 400 genotyped donors of the cohort, with approximately 18% of those sequences being non-productive. Here is what the overall study found, with its caveats: Roughly uniform sequencing depth across donors was assumed in presence/absence analyses, although this assumption may not hold. Linkage disequilibrium might explain the correlated functional status among segregating V segments, but an unknown experimental factor could not be excluded. A later analysis found that most CMV-associated TCR beta chains appeared HLA-restricted, with HLA associations seemingly driven largely by CMV exposure. In an earlier analysis of about 540 of the donors, most TCR beta V segments were observed in productive rearrangements about 87% or about 30% of the time, broadly matching IMGT annotations. A group of highly shared sequence variants was considered likely to be a technical artifact of the sequencing pipeline. The 87-base-pair reads could not distinguish some IMGT-functional V segments, including TRBV6-2 and TRBV6-3, so those segments were excluded. Compared with the approximately 670-donor mean, donors in an Asian-associated ancestry cluster had fewer N-insertions in productive TCRs, according to a later genetic analysis. Because HLA typing was missing for some donors at each locus, association tests included only the typed subset. When HLA alleles, especially DR and DQ, strongly co-occurred, TCR associations were difficult to assign to individual alleles. A later analysis reported that several top co-occurrence clusters appeared linked to parvovirus B19, influenza, CMV and Epstein-Barr virus. In a later analysis, TCR association rates were found to vary across HLA loci, with the most associated TCRs seen for DRB1 alleles and the fewest for HLA-C alleles. In both the original and validation cohorts, the classifier was reported to diagnose cytomegalovirus status with high specificity and sensitivity. Specific HLA alleles were associated with 15,000 to 20,000 TCR beta sequences at a false discovery rate of 0.05 in a later analysis. An association between a missense DCLRE1C variant and V-gene and J-gene trimming of TCR beta chains was found in a later genetic analysis and replicated in an independent cohort. In the study, approximately 160 TCR beta chains were listed as associated with cytomegalovirus. Only TCR beta chains were sequenced in this cohort, and the absence of alpha or paired-chain data limited detectable features. The authors suggested that the approach could potentially be generalized to other disease states and immunological phenotypes. Immune exposure information for the cohort was limited to CMV serostatus. Fewer than 20 rarely observed V segments, including chromosome 9 orphons, were excluded from the earlier analysis of just under 600 of the donors because counts were too low. A few of the identified cytomegalovirus-associated TCR beta chains were confirmed in vitro to be specific for cytomegalovirus antigens. While some public TCRs were present in many individuals, most TCR sequences turned up only very rarely across donors. A further reported finding was that TCR beta sequences accurately predicted the HLA-A and HLA-B alleles for most subjects in the first cohort. Compared with equally common non-associated chains, HLA-associated TCR beta chains in a later analysis were more clonally expanded and had lower generation probabilities.

The cohort was made up of around 720 healthy bone marrow donors. At the time of sampling, all cohort members were nominally healthy, though unrecorded immune exposures were likely present. The donor was CMV seronegative and belonged to the group of 352 seronegative cohort members. A peripheral blood sample was provided by each donor, and peripheral blood mononuclear cells were used for TCR beta sequencing. Genomic DNA was extracted from the blood cell samples with the Qiagen DNeasy Blood Extraction Kit. The CDR3 has 14 amino acids, counting the end cysteine and phenylalanine. The only DNA kept is the CDR3, 42 bases in frame from the first base. From a lookup of the germline V gene, CDR1 and CDR2 are SGDLS and YYNGEE. The V end loses 2 bases and the J end loses 0 bases, and a stretch of 6 bases separates them. The library was generated by the immunoSEQ multiplex PCR assay. For the multiplex PCR, a mixture combining 60 forward primers for TCR Vbeta segments and 13 reverse primers for TCR Jbeta segments was used. The CDR3 region of rearranged TCR beta genes was amplified from genomic DNA by a multiplex PCR assay. The Illumina HiSeq System was used to sequence the amplified TCR beta libraries as 87-base-pair reads. Turning to the authors' computational methods: In a later analysis, tens of millions of unique TCR beta chains were counted across the roughly 670 repertoires, and some 10 million of these chains were shared by at least two donors. Raw reads were error-corrected and collapsed into unique sequences with a nearest-neighbor algorithm that merged closely related sequences to remove PCR and sequencing errors. To assign V, D and J gene segments, CDR3 sequences were aligned to IMGT reference sequences. Each retained sequence needed at least a six-nucleotide match to both a V gene segment and a J gene segment. A rearrangement counted as productive if the CDR3 had no stop codons and remained in frame with V and J, and every other rearrangement counted as non-productive. Following IMGT convention, CDR3 was defined as the stretch from the second conserved V-encoded cysteine to the conserved J-encoded phenylalanine. The earlier analysis of 450 to 750 of the donors excluded any sequence lacking an unambiguous match to a single V gene segment. An earlier analysis of 450 to 650 of the donors called V segments functional above 56.7% productive rearrangements and segregating when the between-donor standard deviation exceeded 5%. To diagnose cytomegalovirus status from the catalog of TCR beta chain sequences, a statistical classification framework was built. In a later analysis, TCR nucleotide sequences were compared against IMGT/GENE-DB human TR gene sequences so that V and J genes could be assigned. The TCRdist pipeline was used in a later analysis to assign CDR3 sequences and most-parsimonious VDJ recombination scenarios. In a later analysis, each TCR beta chain was defined by its CDR3 amino acid sequence together with its V-gene family, and reads lacking a unique V-gene family were excluded. To address suspected cross-contamination and a sequencing artifact, a later analysis removed over 500 highly shared, low-generation-probability nucleotide sequences. A later analysis calculated a clonal expansion index for each public chain from normalized within-repertoire ranks of inferred template counts. In a later analysis, generation probabilities were computed with a VDJ recombination model fitted to out-of-frame rearrangements, and the resulting probabilities were checked against IGoR. In a later analysis, hypergeometric tests were used to score TCR-TCR, TCR-HLA and TCR-CMV co-occurrence, with a repertoire-size bias correction applied to TCR pairs. To estimate false discovery rates, a later analysis permuted the HLA or CMV assignments 20 times. In a later analysis, co-occurring TCRs were grouped using DBSCAN, with TCRdist sequence similarity added in when clustering inside HLA-allele-positive subsets. Co-occurrence clustering excluded repertoires with fewer than 30,000 or more than 120,000 public chains, plus five with anomalous nucleotide sharing. Held by TCRdb, this immuneACCESS table contains in-frame sequences only and omits some clones. Under half of the omission traces to an unresolved V gene where checked; the cause of the rest is unknown. That table supplies the V and J calls and clone size; D and trimming were determined from the DNA. Present in this sample are roughly 150,000 clones, roughly three quarters of which were seen just once. Clones ranked in the top ten supply approximately 1.6% of the sample.

Of note for this clone: Its recognized antigen is unknown. One base away there is no much larger clone; base qualities are not given.

The receptor was isolated from a woman aged 25 to 39 in good health and CMV-seronegative. The chain is encoded by TRBV9 joined to TRBJ2-1, with the D gene uncertain. The specimen was PBMCs. The DNA sequence is TGTGCCAGCAGCGTGGGCTACTCCTACAATGAGCAGTTCTTC. Protein translation: CASSVGYSYNEQFF.